The present entry profiles one T cell receptor beta chain with its context. Its cognate antigen is unknown. The data are from a study of cytomegalovirus exposure and HLA in healthy donors. Findings and limits, study-wide: As a later analysis revealed, the rate of TCR association differed by HLA locus, with DRB1 most and HLA-C fewest.

Primers for the PCR totalled 60 Vbeta and 13 Jbeta. Clones were read by immunoSEQ multiplex PCR, and TCRdb kept only the in-frame ones, dropping some. Among about 210,000 clones listed, 78% were seen once. This sequence was found in a boy aged 5-17 years in good health and CMV-seronegative. The sequencing input was PBMCs.

The CDR3 coding sequence is TGTGCCAGCAGCGACAGGGACTTTCAGCCCCAGCATTTT. This gives the protein CASSDRDFQPQHF. This rearrangement joins TRBV2 to TRBJ1-5; 7 nucleotides agree with TRBD1. The CDR3 runs 13 residues. Trimming cost V 6 bases and J 6 bases; bases outside gene matches: 5. Germline assignment: CDR1 SNHLY and CDR2 FYNNEI.